This T cell receptor (beta chain) was sequenced for a study of control samples from healthy donors and cancer patients. V dropped 4 bases and J dropped 4 bases, with 9 bases sitting between them. Germline V gene data show CDR1 as SGHRS and CDR2 as YFSETQ. The CDR3 loop spans 13 amino acids. Measured with immunoSEQ multiplex PCR; TCRdb has only the in-frame clones, and not every one. Of more than 150,000 clones in the sample, roughly 92% were seen once. The chain recombines TRBV5-1 with TRBJ2-1; D is possibly TRBD2 (5 bases). The source of this sequence is a man aged 50 to 60 in good health. The material sequenced was blood. The CDR3 protein is CASSPDSYNEQFF. The CDR3 nucleotides are TGCGCCAGCAGCCCGGACTCTTACAATGAGCAGTTCTTC.